The 2 T cell receptor beta chains below were found in one sample sequenced in a study of patients and donors after allogeneic stem cell transplantation (dated by TCRdb to between 2020 and 2021). The library was obtained by RT-PCR. Reads for this sample came from a NextSeq 550. TCRdb applied fastp at Q25 and MiXCR to the public reads, then kept only in-frame beta chains. Identical CDR3 protein sequences are pooled into one entry, listed with their most common genes and DNA. Here the sample has about 400,000 distinct CDR3 sequences; more than 15% occur a single time. 6% to 8% of the sample is held by the ten biggest clonotypes. Sequencing used blood, either unsorted or a sorted T cell fraction (not recorded which). The origin of the receptors is a human donor who was either an allogeneic HSCT recipient or a stem cell or donor lymphocyte infusion donor (not recorded which). It is not recorded whose cells these are; they may come from a transplant donor.

This clonotype has a count of ten or more. This chain connects TRBV7-9 to TRBJ1-5; D perhaps matches TRBD1 (6 bases). The germline V gene encodes CDR1 SEHNR and CDR2 FQNEAQ (reference sequence). The CDR3 is made up of 15 amino acids. Trimming took off 1 base at V and 7 bases at J, with 14 bases between the two ends. CDR3 in DNA: TGTGCCAGCAGCTTAGGCTCTAAGACAGGCCAGCCCCAGCATTTT. It encodes CASSLGSKTGQPQHF.

This chain links TRBV11-2 with TRBJ2-5; D possibly corresponds to TRBD1 (6 bases). Germline V lookup: CDR1 SGHAT, CDR2 FQNNGV. This CDR3 comprises 14 residues. V shed 5 bases and J shed 1 base, with 11 bases lying between them. CDR3 coding DNA: TGTGCCAGCAGCCCCGGACAGACCCAAGAGACCCAGTACTTC. Translating it yields CASSPGQTQETQYF.